The 2 T cell receptor beta chains in this list originate from one sample, sequenced in a study of OX40 agonist ivuxolimab in advanced cancers. The assay was immunoSEQ multiplex PCR, and TCRdb's table has in-frame clones only and misses some. The table shows tens of thousands of clones, with around 86% occurring only once. The input for sequencing was CD4+ or CD8+ T cells sorted from blood, taken in a trial of the OX40 agonist ivuxolimab. The receptors derive from an adult with an advanced solid tumor such as melanoma, head and neck, liver or kidney cancer.

J is TRBJ1-1 and V is TRBV7-6; a weak D match, TRBD1 (6 bases). CDR1 and CDR2 (germline): SGHVS, FNYEAQ. V was clipped by 5 bases and J by 3 bases, with 10 bases between them. The CDR3 extends over 13 amino acids. CDR3 sequence (DNA): TGTGCCAGCAGCGATCAGGGGTACACTGAAGCTTTCTTT. This codes for CASSDQGYTEAFF.

V and J are TRBV19 and TRBJ2-7, with 9 bases matching TRBD1. Germline lookup yields CDR1 LNHDA and CDR2 SQIVND (reference sequence). The CDR3 contains 15 residues. V lost 7 bases, J lost 7 bases, and 14 bases stayed unmatched. CDR3 loop: CASTPGQGPYSEQYF. The CDR3 bases are TGTGCCAGTACCCCGGGACAGGGCCCCTACTCAGAGCAGTACTTC.